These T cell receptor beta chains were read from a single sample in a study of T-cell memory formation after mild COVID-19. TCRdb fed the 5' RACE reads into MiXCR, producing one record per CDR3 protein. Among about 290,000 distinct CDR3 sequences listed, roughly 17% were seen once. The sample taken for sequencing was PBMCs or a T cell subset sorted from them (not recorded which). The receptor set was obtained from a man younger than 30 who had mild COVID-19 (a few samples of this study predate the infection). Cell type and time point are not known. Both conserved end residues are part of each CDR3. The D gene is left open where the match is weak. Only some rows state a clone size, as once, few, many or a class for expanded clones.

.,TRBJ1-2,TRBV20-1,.,TGCAGTGCTAGCGGGACACCCAGGGACTATGGCTACACCTTC,CSASGTPRDYGYTF
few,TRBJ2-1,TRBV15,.,TGTGCCACCAGCAGTAGCCACAATGAGCAGTTCTTC,CATSSSHNEQFF
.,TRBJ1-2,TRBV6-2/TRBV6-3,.,TGTGCCAGCACCCTACAGAAATTCTATGGCTACACCTTC,CASTLQKFYGYTF
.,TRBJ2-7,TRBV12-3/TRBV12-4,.,TGTGCCAGCAGTTCTGGTGGGGCAGGGTACTACGAGCAGTACTTC,CASSSGGAGYYEQYF
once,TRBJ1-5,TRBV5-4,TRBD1,TGTGCCAGCAGCTTGGGGGGACAGGGAAGGCAGCCCCAGCATTTT,CASSLGGQGRQPQHF
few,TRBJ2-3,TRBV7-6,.,TGTGCCAGCAGCTTGGTCGACGATAGCACAGATACGCAGTATTTT,CASSLVDDSTDTQYF
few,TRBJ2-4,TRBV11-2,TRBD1,TGTGCCAGCAGCTTTGGACAGGGCTCCGGCAAAAACATTCAGTACTTC,CASSFGQGSGKNIQYF
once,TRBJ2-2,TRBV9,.,TGTGCCAGCAGCCCACAGGTTGGAAACGGGGAGCTGTTTTTT,CASSPQVGNGELFF
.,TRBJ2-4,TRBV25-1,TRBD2,TGTGCCAGCAGTGAATGGGGCGGGGGGGCGGACATTCAGTACTTC,CASSEWGGGADIQYF
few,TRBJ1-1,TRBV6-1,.,TGTGCCAGCAGTACAGAGGTCGCGGCGAACACTGAAGCTTTCTTT,CASSTEVAANTEAFF
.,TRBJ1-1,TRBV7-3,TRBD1,TGTGCCAGCAGCTCCACCGGGACAGGGGGTGAAGCTTTCTTT,CASSSTGTGGEAFF
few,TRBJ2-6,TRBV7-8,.,TGTGCCAGCAGCAAAGATCTGGTACTTTCATCTGGGGCCAACGTCCTGACTTTC,CASSKDLVLSSGANVLTF
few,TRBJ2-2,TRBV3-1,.,TGTGCCAGCAGCCAGGGGAGGTACACCGGGGAGCTGTTTTTT,CASSQGRYTGELFF
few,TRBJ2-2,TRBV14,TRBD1,TGTGCCAGCAGCGTTCGACAGGGGTCCGGGGAGCTGTTTTTT,CASSVRQGSGELFF
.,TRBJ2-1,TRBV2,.,TGTGCCAGCAGAACAGCCTACAATGAGCAGTTCTTC,CASRTAYNEQFF
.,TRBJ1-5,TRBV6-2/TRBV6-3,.,TGTGCCAGCAGTTACACGGATAGCAATCAGCACCAGCATTTT,CASSYTDSNQHQHF
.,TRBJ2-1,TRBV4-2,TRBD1,TGTGCCAGCAGCCAAGGATCCCTCAGGGGGACCAATGAGCAGTTCTTC,CASSQGSLRGTNEQFF
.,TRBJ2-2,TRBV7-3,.,TGTGCCAGCAGCACCCCGAGCGGGGAGCTGTTTTTT,CASSTPSGELFF
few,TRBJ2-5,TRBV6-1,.,TGTGCCAGCAGTGGGGGCACAGGGATGGAGACCCAGTACTTC,CASSGGTGMETQYF
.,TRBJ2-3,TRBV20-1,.,TGCAGTGCTAGGTCCCCGGGTGTCGGCACAGATACGCAGTATTTT,CSARSPGVGTDTQYF
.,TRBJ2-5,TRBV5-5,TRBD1,TGTGCCAGCAGCTTGGGGGACAGGGAAAGAGGGGAGACCCAGTACTTC,CASSLGDRERGETQYF
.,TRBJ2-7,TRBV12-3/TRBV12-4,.,TGTGCCAGCAGGTTACAGGGTCTGGGAGAGCAGTACTTC,CASRLQGLGEQYF
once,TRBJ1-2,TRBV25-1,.,TGTGCCAGCAGTGAAATGGGGCTTGGATATGGCTACACCTTC,CASSEMGLGYGYTF
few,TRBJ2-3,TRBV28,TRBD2,TGTGCCAGCCGCCCTAGCGGGGCCAGCACAGATACGCAGTATTTT,CASRPSGASTDTQYF
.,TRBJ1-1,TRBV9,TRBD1,TGTGCCAGCAGCGTTAGGGGTGGGACAGGTGAAGCTTTCTTT,CASSVRGGTGEAFF
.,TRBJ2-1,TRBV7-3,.,TGTGCCAGCAGCCCTCCGGGGGCTCAGAATGAGCAGTTCTTC,CASSPPGAQNEQFF